This TCR beta chain is drawn from a study of blood T cells in healthy people across ages. Using a J-beta primer mix together with a sample-barcoded 5' primer, a second PCR was run for roughly 7 to 12 cycles. Each CDR3 protein gets one entry after TCRdb re-called the 5' RACE reads with MiXCR. Of approximately 1.5 million distinct CDR3 sequences in the sample, 35% to 45% were seen once. This CDR3 comprises 14 residues. Trimming stripped 5 bases from V and 0 bases from J, with 11 bases between. The germline V gene encodes CDR1 SGHRS and CDR2 YFSETQ. The sequence was collected from a woman aged 18-29 years in good health. The chain employs TRBV5-1 and TRBJ1-2; the D is unclear. Sequencing was carried out using blood. DNA of the CDR3: TGCGCCAGCAGATCGGACCGACCTAACTATGGCTACACCTTC. As protein: CASRSDRPNYGYTF.